The 10 T cell receptor beta chains listed next were all sequenced from one sample in a study of blood T cell repertoires in COVID-19. Sequencing used immunoSEQ multiplex PCR; TCRdb keeps in-frame clones, though not all of them. The sample lists 180,000 or so clones, about 80% occurring once. The sequencing input was PBMCs or T cells enriched from blood (not recorded which). The receptors originated from a man in his forties who had recovered from COVID-19.

The genes are TRBV25-1 and TRBJ1-2; 7 bases fit TRBD1. The CDR3 totals 13 residues. With 8 bases clipped from V and 5 bases from J, the junction kept 8 bases outside the gene matches. The germline V gene has CDR1 MGHDK and CDR2 SYGVNS. CDR3: CASVQGTEYGYTF. DNA for the CDR3: TGTGCCAGCGTACAGGGGACTGAGTATGGCTACACCTTC.

CDR3 nucleotides: TGTGCCAGCAGCTTAGCAGGGGTTGGTGTCCACGAGCAGTACTTC. It encodes CASSLAGVGVHEQYF. The genes are TRBV13 and TRBJ2-7; a possible D gene is TRBD1 (6 bases). With 1 base removed from V and 5 bases from J, the gap between germline ends came to 15 bases. The CDR3 extends over 15 amino acids. The germline gives CDR1 PRHDT, CDR2 FYEKMQ (reference sequence).

The genes are TRBV9 and TRBJ1-1; possible D gene TRBD1, 5 bases. The CDR3 is made up of 16 amino acids. Trimming cost V 0 bases and J 1 base, with 13 bases left between them. The germline V gene encodes CDR1 SGDLS and CDR2 YYNGEE. CDR3 loop: CASSVVGRERNTEAFF. In DNA, the CDR3 is TGTGCCAGCAGCGTAGTGGGCAGGGAAAGGAACACTGAAGCTTTCTTT.

As regards this clone: The same CDR3 arises from other DNA sequences in this sample as well. V and J are TRBV2 and TRBJ1-5; possibly TRBD1 for D (5 bases). Germline V CDR1 and CDR2: SNHLY, FYNNEI. Trimming left V 7 bases short and J 0 bases short, with 13 bases between. The CDR3 runs 15 residues. In DNA, the CDR3 is TGTGCCAGCAAGAGAGACAGTTATAGCAATCAGCCCCAGCATTTT. The encoded protein is CASKRDSYSNQPQHF.

The rearrangement links TRBV19 to TRBJ1-2; 10 positions agree with TRBD1. J lost 7 bases, V lost 7 bases, and 9 bases had no gene match. There are 14 residues in the CDR3. CDR1 LNHDA and CDR2 SQIVND come from the germline V gene (reference sequence). CDR3 DNA sequence: TGTGCCAGTACCGAAGACAGGGGGCGCGGTGGCTACACCTTC. Protein product: CASTEDRGRGGYTF.

The genes are TRBV4-1 and TRBJ1-3; maybe TRBD1 (6 bases). The V end lost 4 bases, the J end lost 2 bases, and 12 bases lay between the germline ends. CDR1 is MGHRA, CDR2 YSYEKL, per germline. The CDR3 sequence is 15 residues long. Written as DNA, the CDR3 is TGCGCCAGCAGCCGGACACAGGGAACTGGAAACACCATATATTTT. It is translated as CASSRTQGTGNTIYF.

The chain has TRBV19 and TRBJ2-1, with 9 bases aligning to TRBD1. Looked up from germline, CDR1 is LNHDA and CDR2 is SQIVND (reference sequence). The CDR3 contains 15 residues. Trimming took 7 bases from V and 9 from J; bases not matched to a gene: 13. The DNA for the CDR3 is TGTGCCAGTACCCAGGACAGGGGTCGGTCGGGTGAGCAGTTCTTC. It translates to CASTQDRGRSGEQFF.

This clone has only one observation. The chain couples TRBV12-3 or TRBV12-4 to TRBJ1-1; D is ambiguous. The CDR3 is made up of 13 amino acids. V was clipped by 0 bases and J by 8 bases, with 10 bases between them. The CDR3 DNA follows: TGTGCCAGCAGTTTAGCGCTTACGGGGGAAGCTTTCTTT. Protein product: CASSLALTGEAFF.

The chain carries TRBV5-1 and TRBJ1-2, with D hard to call. The CDR3 has 17 residues. Germline CDR1 SGHRS, CDR2 YFSETQ. Trimming left V 4 bases short and J 4 bases short, with 23 bases between. CDR3 in amino acids: CASSHIYQTTSSYGYTF. CDR3 DNA: TGCGCCAGCAGCCACATTTACCAAACTACATCAAGCTATGGCTACACCTTC.

The V and J genes are TRBV10-3 and TRBJ2-7, with TRBD1 matching over 11 bases. Per germline, CDR1 ENHRY and CDR2 SYGVKD. The CDR3 consists of 15 residues. Unmatched junction bases numbered 6, after V lost 5 bases and J lost 3 bases. Here the CDR3 reads CAISTPGQGDYEQYF. The DNA for the CDR3 is TGTGCCATCAGTACTCCGGGACAGGGGGACTACGAGCAGTACTTC.